This T cell receptor (beta chain) was identified in a study of blood T cells in healthy people across ages. Broader study findings: Age brought a roughly linear fall in TCR beta diversity measured per million T cells.

Alongside a J-beta primer mix, a sample-barcoded 5' primer served in a second PCR lasting roughly 6 to 11 cycles. TCRdb used MiXCR to reprocess the 5' RACE reads, holding one entry per CDR3 protein. The table lists hundreds of thousands of distinct CDR3 sequences, about 62% of them singletons, with about 20% in the top ten. The CDR3 length is 15 residues. J was trimmed by 0 bases and V by 2 bases; bases with no gene match: 2. Germline CDR1 reads DFQATT; CDR2 reads SNEGSKA (reference sequence). Comments on this clonotype: No antigen is known for it.

What was sequenced was blood. This chain uses TRBV20-1 with TRBJ2-2, with TRBD1 identical over 8 bases. The TCR comes from a man aged 25 to 40 in good health. CDR3 region: CSARPGQANTGELFF. The DNA of the CDR3 is TGCAGTGCTAGACCGGGACAGGCGAACACCGGGGAGCTGTTTTTT.